Shown below are 18 T cell receptor beta chains from a single sample sequenced in a study of control samples from healthy donors and cancer patients. Clones were sequenced by immunoSEQ multiplex PCR, and TCRdb holds only the in-frame ones, with some missing. The data show around 130,000 clones, around nine tenths seen once. Input material: blood. These receptor sequences come from a man aged 50 to 59 in good health.

This rearrangement joins TRBV5-1 to TRBJ2-1, with D tentatively TRBD2 (5 bases). The CDR3 runs 13 residues. From germline, CDR1 is SGHRS and CDR2 YFSETQ. V was cut by 5 bases and J by 5 bases, with 11 bases left in between. CDR3 in amino acids: CASRKGADNEQFF. The CDR3 DNA follows: TGCGCCAGCAGGAAGGGAGCAGACAATGAGCAGTTCTTC.

In this sample, this clone turned up once. The chain recombines TRBV2 with TRBJ2-7; D unresolved. V was clipped by 4 bases and J by 6 bases, with 7 bases between them. The germline V gene encodes CDR1 SNHLY and CDR2 FYNNEI. The CDR3 spans 11 residues. CDR3 coding DNA: TGTGCCAGCAGTGGGGGTCGCGAGCAGTACTTC. Encoded protein: CASSGGREQYF.

The CDR3 bases are TGCGCCAGCAGCTCGACGGACATTCGTTCCGAGCAGTACTTC. Protein sequence: CASSSTDIRSEQYF. The chain carries TRBV5-1 and TRBJ2-7; possible D gene TRBD1, 5 bases. This CDR3 region has 14 residues. CDR1 and CDR2 (germline): SGHRS, YFSETQ. The V and J ends lost 3 bases and 6 bases respectively, with 16 bases between them.

The CDR3 DNA reads TGCAGCGTTGAAGGGACAGGGGTTGCCTACGAGCAGTACTTC. The encoded protein is CSVEGTGVAYEQYF. The chain employs TRBV29-1 and TRBJ2-7, with 9 bases that match TRBD1. Per germline, CDR1 SQVTM and CDR2 ANQGSEA. Trimming cost V 1 base and J 2 bases; bases outside gene matches: 3. The CDR3 sequence is 14 residues long.

The rearrangement uses TRBV30 and TRBJ1-2; 9 bases map to TRBD1. Germline loops: CDR1 GTSNPN, CDR2 SVGIG (reference sequence). The junction had 14 bases not matched to a gene; V was cut back by 3 bases and J by 3 bases. The CDR3 consists of 17 residues. In DNA, the CDR3 is TGTGCCTGGAGAGACGAGCCGGGACAGGGAGGCCACTATGGCTACACCTTC. Amino acids: CAWRDEPGQGGHYGYTF.

The chain uses TRBV9 and TRBJ2-3, with a tentative D call TRBD2 (5 bases). This CDR3 region has 14 residues. Germline V gene lookup returns CDR1 SGDLS and CDR2 YYNGEE. Trimming left V 3 bases short and J 5 bases short, with 13 bases between. The CDR3 loop reads CASSATTRGDTQYF. CDR3 bases: TGTGCCAGCAGCGCAACTACCCGGGGAGATACGCAGTATTTT.

The chain employs TRBV3-1 (or the pseudogene TRBV3-2) and TRBJ2-1; 8 bases line up with TRBD2. The J segment lost 6 bases and the V segment lost 5 bases, leaving 6 bases of the junction unmatched. The CDR3 sequence is 14 residues long. The germline gives CDR1 LGHDT, CDR2 YNNKEL (reference sequence). CDR3 loop: CASSSSGWGNEQFF. CDR3 nucleotide sequence: TGTGCCAGCAGCTCTAGCGGGTGGGGCAATGAGCAGTTCTTC.

This clone was detected a few times. This chain connects TRBV4-1 to TRBJ2-7; D could derive from TRBD1 or TRBD2 (5 bases each). The germline V gene encodes CDR1 MGHRA and CDR2 YSYEKL. CDR3 length: 14 amino acids. The V and J ends lost 4 bases and 2 bases respectively, with 12 bases between them. The CDR3 DNA reads as TGCGCCAGCAGCCGTGGGACGGGGACCTACGAGCAGTACTTC. This gives the protein CASSRGTGTYEQYF.

This rearrangement joins TRBV4-1 to TRBJ1-4; D might be TRBD1 (6 bases). The CDR3 is made up of 15 amino acids. In germline, CDR1 is MGHRA, CDR2 YSYEKL. V was trimmed by 1 base and J by 5 bases, leaving 11 bases between them. The CDR3 DNA reads as TGCGCCAGCAGCCAAGTGACAGGAAAAAATGAAAAACTGTTTTTT. This translates into CASSQVTGKNEKLFF.

This clone was found once. This sequence joins TRBV7-2 and TRBJ2-1; D possibly corresponds to TRBD1 (5 bases). The CDR3 has 18 residues. Germline values: CDR1 SGHTA, CDR2 FQGNSA. V lost 1 base and J 8 bases, leaving 24 bases between the germline ends. CDR3 in DNA: TGTGCCAGCAGCTTAGTAGTCCAGGGCTCCTTATTCCGGGATGAGCAGTTCTTC. It translates to CASSLVVQGSLFRDEQFF.

The V call is TRBV6-5, the J call TRBJ2-4; perhaps TRBD2 as D (6 bases). The V end was cut by 8 bases, the J end by 7 bases, with 12 bases between. Germline V gene data show CDR1 as MNHEY and CDR2 as SVGAGI. The CDR3 contains 12 residues. The CDR3 sequence is CASSRDSNIQYF. The CDR3 nucleotides read TGTGCCAGCTCCCGGGACTCGAACATTCAGTACTTC.

J is TRBJ2-1 and V is TRBV5-1; 8 nucleotides match TRBD2. CDR3 length equals 17 residues. Germline CDR1 SGHRS, CDR2 YFSETQ. After removal of 1 base from V and 8 bases from J, the junction contained 14 bases not matched to a gene. The CDR3 spells CASSLIVASGGPHEQFF. The CDR3 nucleotides read TGCGCCAGCAGCTTGATTGTGGCCAGCGGGGGCCCCCATGAGCAGTTCTTC.

V usage is TRBV7-3 and J usage is TRBJ1-3; D unresolved. Germline V gene sequence: CDR1 SGHTA, CDR2 FQGTGA. Trimming took off 5 bases at V and 2 bases at J, with 13 bases between the two ends. CDR3 length equals 15 residues. CDR3 amino acids: CASSQARETGNTIYF. CDR3 bases: TGTGCCAGCAGCCAGGCCCGGGAAACTGGAAACACCATATATTTT.

Of note for this clone: Relative to the germline gene, one junction end is altered; a read error may explain this. This chain uses TRBV4-2 with TRBJ2-1, with TRBD1 as a possible D gene (6 bases). Germline CDR1 LGHNA, CDR2 YNFKEQ. The CDR3 is 13 amino acids. The chain's CDR3 is CASSQEWDKEQFF. CDR3 nucleotides: TGTGCCAGCAGCCAGGAGTGGGACAAGGAGCAGTTCTTC.

The chain links TRBV13 to TRBJ2-3; 7 bases agree with TRBD1. The CDR3 length is 15 residues. The trim removed 5 bases at V and 0 bases at J, leaving 5 bases unmatched. The germline gives CDR1 PRHDT, CDR2 FYEKMQ (reference sequence). CDR3 nucleotides: TGTGCCAGCAGCCCCCCAGGGGGTAGCACAGATACGCAGTATTTT. This encodes CASSPPGGSTDTQYF. The whole variable domain, remainder taken from reference TRBV13 and TRBJ2-3, is AAGVIQSPRHLIKEKRETATLKCYPIPRHDTVYWYQQGPGQDPQFLISFYEKMQSDKGSIPDRFSAQQFSDYHSELNMSSLELGDSALYFCASSPPGGSTDTQYFGPGTRLTVL.

This chain links TRBV5-1 with TRBJ1-2, with 8 bases fitting TRBD1. V lost 0 bases and J lost 6; bases outside the gene matches: 7. The CDR3 is 15 amino acids. The V gene's germline CDR1 is SGHRS and CDR2 YFSETQ. The CDR3 region is CASSLGIQGADGYTF. CDR3 in DNA: TGCGCCAGCAGCTTGGGAATCCAGGGGGCAGATGGCTACACCTTC.

The V call is TRBV28, the J call TRBJ2-7; the D is unclear. Per the germline V gene, CDR1 is MDHEN and CDR2 is SYDVKM. The CDR3 covers 14 residues. V lost 5 bases and J 3 bases, leaving 14 bases between the germline ends. The CDR3 sequence: CASSGEGNVYEQYF. In DNA, the CDR3 is TGTGCCAGCAGTGGTGAAGGGAATGTCTACGAGCAGTACTTC.

This chain joins TRBV5-1 and TRBJ1-1; the match to TRBD1 covers 8 bases. The CDR3 totals 16 residues. The trim removed 5 bases at V and 0 bases at J, leaving 9 bases unmatched. CDR1 is SGHRS, CDR2 YFSETQ, per germline. For the CDR3, the DNA is TGCGCCAGCAGTCCTGGGACAGGAGCCCTGAACACTGAAGCTTTCTTT. This sequence encodes CASSPGTGALNTEAFF.